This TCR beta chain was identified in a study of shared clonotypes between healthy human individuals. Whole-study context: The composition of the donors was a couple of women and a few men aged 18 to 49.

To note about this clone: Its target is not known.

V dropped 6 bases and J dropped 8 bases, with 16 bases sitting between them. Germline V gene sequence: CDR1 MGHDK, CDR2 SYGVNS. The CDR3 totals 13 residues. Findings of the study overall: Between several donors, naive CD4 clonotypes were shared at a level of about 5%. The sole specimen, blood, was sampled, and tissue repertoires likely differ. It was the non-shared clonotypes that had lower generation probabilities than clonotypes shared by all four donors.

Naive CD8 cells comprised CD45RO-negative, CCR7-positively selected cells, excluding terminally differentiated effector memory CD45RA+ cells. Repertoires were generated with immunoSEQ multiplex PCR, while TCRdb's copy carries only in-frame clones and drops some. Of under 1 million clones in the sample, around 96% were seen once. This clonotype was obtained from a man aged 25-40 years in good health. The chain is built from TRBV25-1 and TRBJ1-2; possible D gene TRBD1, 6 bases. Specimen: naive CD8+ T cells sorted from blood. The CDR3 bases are TGTGCCAGCAGGGGGGCGATAGGGGGAGGCTACACCTTC. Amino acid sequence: CASRGAIGGGYTF.